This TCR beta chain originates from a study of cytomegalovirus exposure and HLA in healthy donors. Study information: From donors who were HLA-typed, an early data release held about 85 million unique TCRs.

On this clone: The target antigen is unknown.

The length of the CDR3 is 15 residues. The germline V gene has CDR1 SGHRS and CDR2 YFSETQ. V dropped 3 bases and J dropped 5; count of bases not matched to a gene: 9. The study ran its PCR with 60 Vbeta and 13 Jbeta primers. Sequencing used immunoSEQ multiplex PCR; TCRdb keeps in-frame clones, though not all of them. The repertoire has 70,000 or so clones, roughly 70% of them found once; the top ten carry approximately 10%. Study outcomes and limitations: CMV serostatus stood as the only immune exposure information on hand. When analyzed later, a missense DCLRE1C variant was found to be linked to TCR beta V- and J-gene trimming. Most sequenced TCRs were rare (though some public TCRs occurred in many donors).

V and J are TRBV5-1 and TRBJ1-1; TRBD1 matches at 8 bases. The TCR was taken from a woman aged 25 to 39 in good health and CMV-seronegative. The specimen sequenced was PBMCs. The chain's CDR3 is CASSSAGGTFTEAFF. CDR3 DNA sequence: TGCGCCAGCAGCTCTGCAGGGGGCACCTTTACTGAAGCTTTCTTT. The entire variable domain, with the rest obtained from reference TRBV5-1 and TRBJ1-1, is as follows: KAGVTQTPRYLIKTRGQQVTLSCSPISGHRSVSWYQQTPGQGLQFLFEYFSETQRNKGNFPGRFSGRQFSNSRSEMNVSTLELGDSALYLCASSSAGGTFTEAFFGQGTRLTVV.